These 10 T cell receptor beta chains share one sample of origin, sequenced in a study of OX40 agonist ivuxolimab in advanced cancers. Generated by immunoSEQ multiplex PCR, the TCRdb table keeps only in-frame clones and is missing some. The sample shows roughly 65,000 clones, over 60% of them seen only once. Sequencing was performed on CD4+ or CD8+ T cells sorted from blood, taken in a trial of the OX40 agonist ivuxolimab. These receptor sequences come from an adult with an advanced solid tumor such as melanoma, head and neck, liver or kidney cancer.

The V call is TRBV7-2, the J call TRBJ2-7; a possible D gene is TRBD2 (6 bases). This CDR3 is built from 15 residues. Trimming removed 5 bases from V and 2 bases from J, with 16 bases in between. The germline CDR1 and CDR2 sequences are SGHTA and FQGNSA. CDR3 protein: CASSPRDSPAYEQYF. Here the CDR3 DNA reads TGTGCCAGCAGCCCAAGGGACTCACCCGCCTACGAGCAGTACTTC.

This rearrangement joins TRBV6-1 to TRBJ1-6, with D perhaps TRBD1 (5 bases). Per the germline V gene, CDR1 is MNHNS and CDR2 is SASEGT. V gave up 3 bases and J gave up 3 bases, with 9 bases separating them. The CDR3 runs 15 residues. Here the CDR3 reads CASSDRQSYNSPLHF. The DNA for the CDR3 is TGTGCCAGCAGTGACCGACAGAGCTATAATTCACCCCTCCACTTT.

This clone was detected only once. This chain uses TRBV19 with TRBJ2-7; D is tentatively TRBD1 or TRBD2 (5 bases each). Germline V CDR1 and CDR2: LNHDA, SQIVND (reference sequence). The CDR3 extends over 14 amino acids. Trimming shortened V by 5 bases and J by 4 bases, and 15 bases separated the two germline ends. CDR3 protein: CASSGTGRGYEQYF. CDR3 DNA: TGTGCCAGTAGTGGGACGGGTCGCGGATACGAGCAGTACTTC. The variable domain in full, with the rest retrieved from reference TRBV19 and TRBJ2-7, is DGGITQSPKYLFRKEGQNVTLSCEQNLNHDAMYWYRQDPGQGLRLIYYSQIVNDFQKGDIAEGYSVSREKKESFPLTVTSAQKNPTAFYLCASSGTGRGYEQYFGPGTRLTVT.

This chain uses TRBV19 with TRBJ1-4; no firm D call. The CDR3 spans 14 residues. Trimming took 6 bases from V and 0 from J, leaving 8 bases between them. Germline V gives CDR1 LNHDA, CDR2 SQIVND (reference sequence). The CDR3 protein is CASRDIATNEKLFF. CDR3 sequence (DNA): TGTGCCAGTAGAGACATTGCAACTAATGAAAAACTGTTTTTT. The variable domain in full, with the rest retrieved from reference TRBV19 and TRBJ1-4, is DGGITQSPKYLFRKEGQNVTLSCEQNLNHDAMYWYRQDPGQGLRLIYYSQIVNDFQKGDIAEGYSVSREKKESFPLTVTSAQKNPTAFYLCASRDIATNEKLFFGSGTQLSVL.

The chain joins TRBV4-1 to TRBJ1-5; 12 bases match TRBD1. The CDR3 contains 17 residues. Germline V lookup: CDR1 MGHRA, CDR2 YSYEKL. V lost 0 bases and J lost 7; bases outside the gene matches: 7. The CDR3 spells CASSQDPGQGAKQPQHF. CDR3 nucleotides: TGCGCCAGCAGCCAAGATCCGGGACAGGGGGCGAAACAGCCCCAGCATTTT.

This clone was found a few times. V and J are TRBV27 and TRBJ1-6; the D is unclear. The CDR3 contains 15 residues. Trimming stripped 5 bases from V and 9 bases from J, with 17 bases between. Germline V gene lookup returns CDR1 MNHEY and CDR2 SMNVEV (reference sequence). CDR3 bases: TGTGCCAGCAGTCAGCTGGGATCGCGGGTTTCACCCCTCCACTTT. Its protein is CASSQLGSRVSPLHF.

This sequence joins TRBV19 and TRBJ1-5; weak D call: TRBD1 (6 bases). The CDR3 has 15 residues. Germline V gene sequence: CDR1 LNHDA, CDR2 SQIVND (reference sequence). V gave up 6 bases and J gave up 0 bases, with 12 bases separating them. DNA of the CDR3: TGTGCCAGTAGAAGGGGACAAAATAGCAATCAGCCCCAGCATTTT. Its protein is CASRRGQNSNQPQHF.

This clone was seen a single time. CDR3: CASSPGTGLSGANVLTF. The CDR3 DNA is TGTGCCAGCAGCCCCGGGACAGGCCTCTCTGGGGCCAACGTCCTGACTTTC. V gene TRBV5-4 combines with J gene TRBJ2-6; 8 bases line up with TRBD1. With V trimmed by 4 bases and J by 0 bases, 6 bases remained unmatched. This CDR3 spans 17 amino acids. The germline CDR1 and CDR2 sequences are SGHNT and YYREEE (reference sequence). Looking up the rest from reference TRBV5-4 and TRBJ2-6 gives the full variable domain: ETGVTQSPTHLIKTRGQQVTLRCSSQSGHNTVSWYQQALGQGPQFIFQYYREEENGRGNFPPRFSGLQFPNYSSELNVNALELDDSALYLCASSPGTGLSGANVLTFGAGSRLTVL.

The V call is TRBV27, the J call TRBJ1-4; 9 bases map to TRBD1. Germline V CDR1 and CDR2: MNHEY, SMNVEV (reference sequence). The CDR3 sequence is 16 residues long. The V and J ends lost 3 bases and 3 bases, in that order; junction bases with no gene match: 5. The CDR3 reads CASSFAQGAANEKLFF. The CDR3 DNA reads TGTGCCAGCAGTTTTGCACAGGGGGCAGCTAATGAAAAACTGTTTTTT.

The chain links TRBV7-2 to TRBJ2-7; a possible D gene is TRBD1 (6 bases). The germline V gene encodes CDR1 SGHTA and CDR2 FQGNSA. V lost 8 bases and J 3 bases, leaving 14 bases between the germline ends. The CDR3 runs 13 residues. In DNA, the CDR3 is TGTGCCAGCGCCCTGGACAGCGTCTACGAGCAGTACTTC. Protein product: CASALDSVYEQYF.